The following is a TCR beta chain sequence with its context. Its antigen is unidentified. Treatment: around 19 received Ad26.COV2.S at low or high dose, single or two shots; roughly five received placebo; per-sample allocation not given. Repertoires come from day 63 after the first vaccine or placebo injection. Vaccine was an Ad26 vector expressing Wuhan-strain SARS-CoV-2 spike. Repertoires were generated with immunoSEQ multiplex PCR, while TCRdb's copy carries only in-frame clones and drops some. The profile shows 350,000 to 500,000 clones, roughly 90% of them singletons. This sample was taken from a study of Ad26.COV2.S vaccination and SARS-CoV-2 variants. Study-wide points: Total T cell responses, in the TCR breadth and depth analyses, may have been underestimated. Vaccine recipients posted higher spike-specific TCR breadth than their placebo counterparts.

The TCR originated in a person aged 18 to 65 who received the Ad26.COV2.S COVID-19 vaccine or a placebo. This material consisted of peripheral blood, taken in a trial of Ad26.COV2.S vaccine versus placebo.

The CDR3 is CAISALGLGTDTQYF. CDR3 coding DNA: TGTGCCATCAGTGCTCTGGGTCTTGGCACAGATACGCAGTATTTT. This chain joins TRBV10-3 and TRBJ2-3; no clear D. CDR3 size: 15 residues. The V and J ends lost 4 bases and 1 base respectively, with 12 bases between them. The germline V gene has CDR1 ENHRY and CDR2 SYGVKD.